The rows below give T cell receptor beta chains drawn from one sample of a study of CD8+ T cells in alopecia areata. TCRdb's table, derived via immunoSEQ multiplex PCR, lists solely in-frame clones and lacks some. The sample carries about 210,000 clones, under 60% recorded once. Source: CD4+ T cells sorted from blood, taken at week 4, from a patient treated with tofacitinib. All receptors come from a human donor with alopecia areata. CDR3s include the opening cysteine and the closing phenylalanine or tryptophan. Fields, in order: clone size, J gene, V gene, D gene, CDR3 DNA, CDR3 protein. The D gene is left open where the match is weak. Some rows have no size entry. The others give once, few or many, or a class for an expanded clone.

. | TRBJ1-1 | TRBV30 | . | TGTGCCTGGACCGGACAGAACACTGAAGCTTTCTTT | CAWTGQNTEAFF
. | TRBJ2-1 | TRBV10-3 | . | TGTGCCATCAGTGAGTCGAGTGGCGGGGTGACGGTATACAATGAGCAGTTCTTC | CAISESSGGVTVYNEQFF
many | TRBJ2-7 | TRBV2 | . | TGTGCCAGCAGTGAAGCGCTGATGAACAGCGGCTACGAGCAGTACTTC | CASSEALMNSGYEQYF
few | TRBJ2-1 | TRBV29-1 | . | TGCAGCGTTTGGTTTTGGGCGAGCGAACACAATGAGCAGTTCTTC | CSVWFWASEHNEQFF
few | TRBJ2-7 | TRBV10-3 | TRBD1 | TGTGCCATCAGGGGACAGAGTCAAGAGCAGTACTTC | CAIRGQSQEQYF
. | TRBJ2-1 | TRBV11-1 | . | TGTGCCAGCAGCTTAGGTGGGGGGAGCTCCTACAATGAGCAGTTCTTC | CASSLGGGSSYNEQFF
few | TRBJ2-7 | TRBV25-1 | . | TGTGCCAGCAGTAGCCGCTCCTACGAGCAGTACTTC | CASSSRSYEQYF
. | TRBJ2-1 | TRBV13 | . | TGTGCCAGCAGCCCACAGACCGCCTGGGGCAATAATGAGCAGTTCTTC | CASSPQTAWGNNEQFF
. | TRBJ2-7 | TRBV6-5 | TRBD1 | TGTGCCAGCAGGGGAGACAGGGGGCGTGAGCAGTACTTC | CASRGDRGREQYF
few | TRBJ2-3 | TRBV27 | . | TGTGCCAGCAGGAGGGGAGATACGCAGTATTTT | CASRRGDTQYF
. | TRBJ2-7 | TRBV9 | TRBD2 | TGTGCCAGCAGCCCCGCGACTAGCGGGGGGTACGAGCAGTACTTC | CASSPATSGGYEQYF
. | TRBJ2-5 | TRBV15 | . | TGTGCCACCAGCAGAGTGAGCCTCCAAGAGACCCAGTACTTC | CATSRVSLQETQYF
. | TRBJ2-5 | TRBV29-1 | TRBD1 | TGCAGCGTTGATGGTCTATACAGGGGACCTGGGGAGACCCAGTACTTC | CSVDGLYRGPGETQYF
. | TRBJ2-3 | TRBV5-1 | TRBD1 | TGCGCCAGCAGCTTACGACAGGGGGGAGATACGCAGTATTTT | CASSLRQGGDTQYF
. | TRBJ1-1 | TRBV30 | TRBD1 | TGTGCCTGGTGGGACAGGGAAGAAGCTTTCTTT | CAWWDREEAFF
. | TRBJ1-1 | TRBV14 | TRBD1 | TGTGCCAGCAGCCGGATATCGGACAGGGGAAAGTCTGAAGCTTTCTTT | CASSRISDRGKSEAFF
. | TRBJ1-5 | TRBV30 | TRBD1 | TGTGCCTGGAGTACCCGGACAGGGGGCAGTCAGCCCCAGCATTTT | CAWSTRTGGSQPQHF
. | TRBJ1-1 | TRBV30 | . | TGTGCCTGGAGGGGGACTGTAACTGAAGCTTTCTTT | CAWRGTVTEAFF
few | TRBJ2-1 | TRBV5-8 | . | TGTGCCAGCAGCTTTGCCACCTTAGCTTCCTACAATGAGCAGTTCTTC | CASSFATLASYNEQFF
once | TRBJ2-3 | TRBV4-3 | . | TGCGCCAGCAGCCAAGATAGAGGACTGATGATGGCAGATACGCAGTATTTT | CASSQDRGLMMADTQYF
. | TRBJ1-2 | TRBV29-1 | . | TGCAGCGTTGAAGGAGACCGGGGTCATGGCTACACCTTC | CSVEGDRGHGYTF
. | TRBJ2-3 | TRBV27 | TRBD1 | TGTGCCACCAAGGGGGCGAGCACAGATACGCAGTATTTT | CATKGASTDTQYF
few | TRBJ2-1 | TRBV7-3 | . | TGTGCCAGCAGCGAATCTGGCAGTTTAAATGAGCAGTTCTTC | CASSESGSLNEQFF
. | TRBJ1-2 | TRBV29-1 | TRBD1 | TGCAGCGTTGAAGATGACAGGGAATATGGCTACACCTTC | CSVEDDREYGYTF
few | TRBJ2-2 | TRBV2 | . | TGTGCCAGCAGTGGACAGGTCGGGAACCGGGAGCTGTTTTTT | CASSGQVGNRELFF
. | TRBJ1-2 | TRBV30 | . | TGTGCCTGGAGTGTCGTCCAGGGGATATATGGCTACACCTTC | CAWSVVQGIYGYTF
. | TRBJ2-1 | TRBV14 | TRBD2 | TGTGCCAGCAGCCTGCATTGGACTAGCGGGTACAATGAGCAGTTCTTC | CASSLHWTSGYNEQFF
few | TRBJ2-7 | TRBV29-1 | TRBD1 | TGCAGCGTTGATGCACCGACAGGGAGCTCCTACGAGCAGTACTTC | CSVDAPTGSSYEQYF
few | TRBJ2-7 | TRBV30 | . | TGTGCCTGGAGCGTATGGCAGCCGGGGGCTAATGGCGAGCAGTACTTC | CAWSVWQPGANGEQYF
. | TRBJ2-5 | TRBV29-1 | . | TGCAGCGTTGGTCCACCGGGTAGTAAAGAGACCCAGTACTTC | CSVGPPGSKETQYF
. | TRBJ1-6 | TRBV27 | . | TGTGCCAGCAGTTTGTCGGGAAGCTCACCCCTCCACTTT | CASSLSGSSPLHF
once | TRBJ2-3 | TRBV6-6 | . | TGTGCCAGCAGTATGGCCGAGTTGGCAGGGTTAAATACGCAGTATTTT | CASSMAELAGLNTQYF
few | TRBJ2-7 | TRBV29-1 | . | TGCAGCGTTCGACAGGACAACTACGAGCAGTACTTC | CSVRQDNYEQYF
. | TRBJ1-1 | TRBV30 | . | TGTGCCTGGACCCCTGGGGGGGCTCGGAACACTGAAGCTTTCTTT | CAWTPGGARNTEAFF
. | TRBJ2-1 | TRBV7-9 | . | TGTGCCAGCAGCGCCGGGAAAACCGGGGCCGGGGAGAATGAGCAGTTCTTC | CASSAGKTGAGENEQFF
. | TRBJ1-2 | TRBV27 | . | TGTGCCAGCAGTGACCGCCTAGGTGGCTACACCTTC | CASSDRLGGYTF
few | TRBJ1-4 | TRBV5-1 | . | TGCGCCAGCAGCTCCGGGACCGAGGGTGAAAAACTGTTTTTT | CASSSGTEGEKLFF
. | TRBJ1-3 | TRBV30 | . | TGTGCCTGGACTGGTCGCTCTGGAAACACCATATATTTT | CAWTGRSGNTIYF
. | TRBJ2-1 | TRBV2 | . | TGTGCCAGCAGATGGGGCAGGACAGATGAGCAGTTCTTC | CASRWGRTDEQFF
few | TRBJ2-2 | TRBV19 | TRBD1 | TGTGCCAGTAGCCCCGACAGGGCTTGGGGGGAGCTGTTTTTT | CASSPDRAWGELFF